This T cell receptor beta chain originates from a study of shared clonotypes between healthy human individuals. Assay execution proceeded at the deep level. When replicate PCRs were run on unsorted PBMC, they used 250 to 300 ng DNA, approximately 28,000 T cell genomes. Unsorted PBMCs provided DNA that was sequenced on ten immunoSEQ deep assay plates. The protocol was immunoSEQ multiplex PCR, while the TCRdb copy is restricted to in-frame clones and leaves out a portion. The sample gives about 490,000 clones, over 70% of which show up once; over 9.5% is in the top ten. CDR1 SGDLS and CDR2 YYNGEE come from the germline V gene. V lost 0 bases, J lost 2 bases, and 11 bases stayed unmatched. This CDR3 is built from 19 residues.

The material sequenced was PBMCs. This rearrangement joins TRBV9 to TRBJ1-3; 10 bases are shared with TRBD1. This TCR was sampled from a woman aged 40 to 49 in good health. Some clones in this sample may be carry-over from other donors' samples. Here the CDR3 DNA reads TGTGCCAGCAGCGTAGAGGGACAGGGGAAACCAAGCCCTGGAAACACCATATATTTT. This translates into CASSVEGQGKPSPGNTIYF.